This T cell receptor beta chain was identified in a study of cytomegalovirus exposure and HLA in healthy donors. Study background: A previous analysis identified around 120 million unique TCR beta sequences derived from some 170 million T cells. General observations from the study: Several V segments, TRBV6-2 and TRBV6-3 among them, could not be told apart and were dropped.

V lost 7 bases to trimming and J lost 4 bases; unmatched junction nucleotides: 9. Germline loops: CDR1 MGHDK, CDR2 SYGVNS. The CDR3 loop spans 15 amino acids. The primer mix had 60 Vbeta and 13 Jbeta primers. Method: immunoSEQ multiplex PCR; TCRdb's copy keeps in-frame clones and lacks some. The table includes about 140,000 clones, around four fifths detected once. With respect to this clone: Antigen specificity is unknown.

The rearrangement links TRBV25-1 to TRBJ2-1; TRBD2 matches at 8 bases. The sequenced material came from PBMCs. The clonotype originates from a male donor in good health and CMV-seropositive. CDR3 protein: CASTSPGLGYNEQFF. The CDR3 nucleotides are TGTGCCAGCACCTCACCGGGACTAGGTTACAATGAGCAGTTCTTC.